A single sample is the source of the 5 T cell receptor beta chains below, sequenced in a study of blood T cell repertoires in COVID-19. Clones were read by immunoSEQ multiplex PCR, and TCRdb kept only the in-frame ones, dropping some. The sample has about 240,000 clones, approximately 83% seen once; the top ten hold roughly 2%. The sample was peripheral blood. These receptors all come from a man aged 25-40 years who had recovered from COVID-19.

The chain employs TRBV13 and TRBJ2-3; D is ambiguous. The CDR3 covers 12 residues. Germline CDR1 reads PRHDT; CDR2 reads FYEKMQ (reference sequence). V was cut by 8 bases and J by 4 bases, with 10 bases left in between. The CDR3 nucleotides read TGTGCCAGCGGGCTGGGCCCAGATACGCAGTATTTT. This sequence encodes CASGLGPDTQYF.

The chain employs TRBV2 and TRBJ1-5; no reliable D call. CDR1 SNHLY and CDR2 FYNNEI come from the germline V gene. The V and J ends lost 2 bases and 1 base respectively, with 6 bases between them. The CDR3 contains 14 residues. The CDR3 loop is CASSELGSNQPQHF. In DNA, the CDR3 is TGTGCCAGCAGTGAATTGGGCAGCAATCAGCCCCAGCATTTT. Using reference TRBV2 and TRBJ1-5 for the parts outside the CDR3, the full variable domain is EPEVTQTPSHQVTQMGQEVILRCVPISNHLYFYWYRQILGQKVEFLVSFYNNEISEKSEIFDDQFSVERPDGSNFTLKIRSTKLEDSAMYFCASSELGSNQPQHFGDGTRLSIL.

The sample holds a few counts of this clone. V is TRBV2 and J is TRBJ2-5; 9 positions agree with TRBD2. The V gene end was trimmed by 7 bases and the J gene end by 3 bases; junction bases not matched to a gene: 6. Germline CDR1 and CDR2: SNHLY and FYNNEI. The CDR3 runs 14 residues. DNA for the CDR3: TGTGCCAGCAAAGGAGTAGCGGGGGAAGAGACCCAGTACTTC. Translating it yields CASKGVAGEETQYF.

The chain has TRBV28 and TRBJ1-2, with D uncertain. This CDR3 has 15 amino acids. The germline V and J ends were trimmed by 3 bases and 0 bases, with 11 bases remaining between them. From germline, CDR1 is MDHEN and CDR2 SYDVKM. The DNA for the CDR3 is TGTGCCAGCAGTTTTTACTCCGGAGCTAACTATGGCTACACCTTC. Translation: CASSFYSGANYGYTF.

This clone has just one count. The V call is TRBV20-1, the J call TRBJ1-1; 8 bases map to TRBD1. V lost 3 bases to trimming and J lost 3 bases; unmatched junction nucleotides: 3. The CDR3 has 13 amino acids. Per germline, CDR1 DFQATT and CDR2 SNEGSKA (reference sequence). In DNA, the CDR3 is TGCAGTGCTAGTCAGGGGGCGGACACTGAAGCTTTCTTT. It translates to CSASQGADTEAFF.